What follows are 22 T cell receptor beta chains derived from one specimen sequenced in a study of blood T cell repertoires in COVID-19. Assay used: immunoSEQ multiplex PCR; TCRdb lists only in-frame clones, some missing. Of around 290,000 clones listed, about 89% are singletons. The material sequenced was peripheral blood. The receptor set was obtained from a woman in her forties or fifties who had recovered from COVID-19.

The CDR3 loop reads CASSRESNQPQHF. The DNA of the CDR3 is TGTGCCAGCAGTCGGGAGAGCAATCAGCCCCAGCATTTT. The chain employs TRBV2 and TRBJ1-5; D remains ambiguous. Germline V gives CDR1 SNHLY, CDR2 FYNNEI. The CDR3 covers 13 residues. Trimming stripped 5 bases from V and 1 base from J, with 6 bases between.

The rearrangement joins TRBV28 to TRBJ1-6, with 10 bases matching TRBD1. CDR3 length: 14 residues. Germline CDR1 and CDR2: MDHEN and SYDVKM. Unmatched junction bases numbered 2, after V lost 6 bases and J lost 6 bases. CDR3 DNA sequence: TGTGCCAGCAGCAGGGACAGGGGTAATTCACCCCTCCACTTT. It yields the protein CASSRDRGNSPLHF.

V and J are TRBV5-1 and TRBJ1-2, with D possibly matching TRBD1 (5 bases). Trimming removed 0 bases from V and 1 base from J, with 10 bases in between. The V gene's germline CDR1 is SGHRS and CDR2 YFSETQ. The CDR3 covers 15 residues. The CDR3 bases are TGCGCCAGCAGCTTGGACGCAGGGCGTAACTATGGCTACACCTTC. Translation gives CASSLDAGRNYGYTF.

The rearrangement uses TRBV28 and TRBJ2-2; 7 bases map to TRBD1. The germline V gene has CDR1 MDHEN and CDR2 SYDVKM. V lost 6 bases to trimming and J lost 4 bases; unmatched junction nucleotides: 8. The CDR3 is made up of 15 amino acids. The CDR3 here is CASRALGQFTGELFF. The CDR3 nucleotides are TGTGCCAGCAGAGCGTTGGGACAGTTCACCGGGGAGCTGTTTTTT.

The chain recombines TRBV19 with TRBJ1-5, with 10 bases matching TRBD1. Trimming removed 7 bases from V and 6 bases from J; junction bases left unmatched: 6. The CDR3 covers 14 residues. The germline CDR1 and CDR2 sequences are LNHDA and SQIVND (reference sequence). The CDR3 nucleotides are TGTGCCAGTAAGGCGGGACAGGGGAGTCAGCCCCAGCATTTT. Translation gives CASKAGQGSQPQHF.

The chain is built from TRBV19 and TRBJ2-7, with 10 bases identical to TRBD2. CDR1 LNHDA and CDR2 SQIVND come from the germline V gene (reference sequence). The CDR3 extends over 15 amino acids. J gave up 4 bases and V 1 base, and 4 bases lay outside the gene matches. CDR3 sequence (DNA): TGTGCCAGTAGTATAGGGACTAGCGGATTTTACGAGCAGTACTTC. Its protein product is CASSIGTSGFYEQYF.

The chain carries TRBV30 and TRBJ1-2; the D gene is possibly TRBD1 (6 bases). Trimming took off 7 bases at V and 2 bases at J, with 20 bases between the two ends. The CDR3 covers 15 residues. The germline CDR1 and CDR2 sequences are GTSNPN and SVGIG (reference sequence). CDR3 sequence reads: CASFIPITGNYGYTF. CDR3 nucleotides: TGTGCCTCCTTCATACCCATAACAGGGAACTATGGCTACACCTTC.

The rearrangement joins TRBV5-6 to TRBJ1-4; 7 bases map to TRBD1. This CDR3 comprises 14 residues. The V and J ends lost 5 bases and 6 bases, in that order; junction bases with no gene match: 7. Germline V gives CDR1 SGHDT, CDR2 YYEEEE. The DNA of the CDR3 is TGTGCCAGCAGTTTTGTTACAGGGGATGAAAAACTGTTTTTT. Translation: CASSFVTGDEKLFF. The entire variable domain, with the rest obtained from reference TRBV5-6 and TRBJ1-4, is as follows: DAGVTQSPTHLIKTRGQQVTLRCSPKSGHDTVSWYQQALGQGPQFIFQYYEEEERQRGNFPDRFSGHQFPNYSSELNVNALLLGDSALYLCASSFVTGDEKLFFGSGTQLSVL.

The chain uses TRBV6-1 and TRBJ2-5, with D possibly being TRBD1 (5 bases). This CDR3 contains 13 residues. V was cut by 3 bases and J by 3 bases, with 8 bases left in between. CDR1 and CDR2 from the germline V gene are MNHNS and SASEGT. Written as DNA, the CDR3 is TGTGCCAGCAGTGATAACAGGAAAGAGACCCAGTACTTC. Amino acids: CASSDNRKETQYF.

Turning to this clone: This sequence may be a read error, since a much larger clone differs from it by one base. The same CDR3 is also encoded by other DNA sequences in this sample. This chain connects TRBV6-5 to TRBJ2-7; 14 bases align to TRBD2. Germline V gene data show CDR1 as MNHEY and CDR2 as SVGAGI. The CDR3 has 15 amino acids. CDR3 amino acids: CASTYGTSGSGEQYF. In nucleotides, the CDR3 is TGTGCCAGCACCTACGGGACTAGCGGGAGCGGCGAGCAATACTTC.

V is TRBV7-2 and J is TRBJ2-3, with 11 bases that match TRBD2. After removal of 5 bases from V and 6 bases from J, the junction contained 10 bases not matched to a gene. From germline, CDR1 is SGHTA and CDR2 FQGNSA. This CDR3 spans 16 amino acids. Here the CDR3 DNA reads TGTGCCAGCAGCCCTGGGACTAGCGGCCCGAGGGATACGCAGTATTTT. Translating gives CASSPGTSGPRDTQYF.

This chain joins TRBV7-2 and TRBJ1-2; 11 bases align to TRBD1. Germline trimming cut 4 bases from V and 3 bases from J; bases unmatched to any gene: 13. The CDR3 is 18 residues long. Per the germline V gene, CDR1 is SGHTA and CDR2 is FQGNSA. CDR3 region: CASSWTGGVRHIDYGYTF. The CDR3 nucleotides are TGTGCCAGCAGCTGGACAGGGGGCGTCCGGCATATCGACTATGGCTACACCTTC.

The J gene is TRBJ1-3, the V gene TRBV9; D unresolved. CDR3 length: 15 amino acids. The germline V gene encodes CDR1 SGDLS and CDR2 YYNGEE. Trimming removed 1 base from V and 0 bases from J, with 8 bases in between. The CDR3 is CASSVSRSSGNTIYF. CDR3 bases: TGTGCCAGCAGCGTAAGTCGGAGCTCTGGAAACACCATATATTTT. Based on the CDR3 plus reference TRBV9 and TRBJ1-3, the full variable domain is DSGVTQTPKHLITATGQRVTLRCSPRSGDLSVYWYQQSLDQGLQFLIQYYNGEERAKGNILERFSAQQFPDLHSELNLSSLELGDSALYFCASSVSRSSGNTIYFGEGSWLTVV.

This clone was seen just once. CDR3 residues: CASSLSGTGYNEQFF. The CDR3 DNA follows: TGTGCCAGCAGTTTGTCCGGGACAGGGTACAATGAGCAGTTCTTC. V is TRBV28 and J is TRBJ2-1; 9 bases agree with TRBD1. The CDR3 length is 15 residues. Germline V gene data show CDR1 as MDHEN and CDR2 as SYDVKM. The V gene end was trimmed by 3 bases and the J gene end by 4 bases; junction bases not matched to a gene: 4.

The CDR3 loop reads CASRAGTGSNQPQHF. The CDR3 bases are TGTGCCAGCAGGGCAGGGACAGGGAGCAATCAGCCCCAGCATTTT. The V and J genes are TRBV2 and TRBJ1-5; 9 nucleotides align to TRBD1. V trimming: 6 bases; J trimming: 1 base; junction bases outside the gene matches: 4. Germline V lookup: CDR1 SNHLY, CDR2 FYNNEI. The CDR3 totals 15 residues.

The chain has TRBV5-4 and TRBJ2-5; 8 nucleotides match TRBD2. The V and J ends lost 6 bases and 3 bases, in that order; junction bases with no gene match: 4. Germline CDR1 reads SGHNT; CDR2 reads YYREEE (reference sequence). This CDR3 comprises 13 residues. CDR3 sequence reads: CASTRGGEETQYF. The CDR3 bases are TGTGCCAGCACCCGGGGGGGGGAAGAGACCCAGTACTTC.

V and J are TRBV29-1 and TRBJ2-5; 12 bases map to TRBD2. Germline loops: CDR1 SQVTM, CDR2 ANQGSEA. J lost 5 bases, V lost 4 bases, and 5 bases had no gene match. The CDR3 has 14 residues. DNA for the CDR3: TGCAGCGTTGGGGGACTAGCGGGTACTGAGACCCAGTACTTC. Amino acids: CSVGGLAGTETQYF.

This CDR3 is CASSLSRDSLGTEAFF. DNA of the CDR3: TGTGCCAGCTCACTGTCCCGGGACAGTCTTGGTACTGAAGCTTTCTTT. This chain joins TRBV18 and TRBJ1-1; 7 nucleotides line up with TRBD1. The V gene end was trimmed by 4 bases and the J gene end by 5 bases; junction bases not matched to a gene: 13. Germline V gene lookup returns CDR1 KGHSH and CDR2 LQKENI. The CDR3 has 16 amino acids. Complete variable domain (other parts from reference TRBV18 and TRBJ1-1): NAGVMQNPRHLVRRRGQEARLRCSPMKGHSHVYWYRQLPEEGLKFMVYLQKENIIDESGMPKERFSAEFPKEGPSILRIQQVVRGDSAAYFCASSLSRDSLGTEAFFGQGTRLTVV.

The genes are TRBV28 and TRBJ2-3; no clear D gene. V dropped 2 bases and J dropped 4 bases, with 4 bases sitting between them. Germline CDR1 and CDR2: MDHEN and SYDVKM. The CDR3 is made up of 12 amino acids. CDR3 amino acids: CASSLQSDTQYF. The CDR3 nucleotides are TGTGCCAGCAGTTTACAGTCAGATACGCAGTATTTT.

The chain carries TRBV28 and TRBJ1-2; D not certain. V gave up 10 bases and J gave up 4 bases, with 4 bases separating them. Germline loops: CDR1 MDHEN, CDR2 SYDVKM. The CDR3 contains 9 residues. CDR3 sequence reads: CATGYGYTF. The CDR3, as DNA: TGTGCCACCGGCTATGGCTACACCTTC.

V usage is TRBV28 and J usage is TRBJ2-2, with no clear D. Germline CDR1 and CDR2: MDHEN and SYDVKM. V was cut by 3 bases and J by 3 bases, with 14 bases left in between. This CDR3 has 16 amino acids. CDR3 nucleotide sequence: TGTGCCAGCAGTTTTCGGGTTCAGTTCGACACCGGGGAGCTGTTTTTT. Translation: CASSFRVQFDTGELFF.

J is TRBJ2-1 and V is TRBV3-1 (or the pseudogene TRBV3-2); 7 bases align to TRBD1. The CDR3 is 17 amino acids. The V gene end was trimmed by 3 bases and the J gene end by 0 bases; junction bases not matched to a gene: 8. In germline, CDR1 is LGHDT, CDR2 YNNKEL (reference sequence). The CDR3 DNA sequence: TGTGCCAGCAGCCAGGGAACAGGGGCCCTCTCCTACAATGAGCAGTTCTTC. It yields the protein CASSQGTGALSYNEQFF.